This TCR beta chain appears in the sequencing data of a study of control samples from healthy donors and cancer patients. V was cut by 9 bases and J by 3 bases, with 11 bases left in between. CDR1 is LGHNA, CDR2 YNFKEQ, per germline. This CDR3 comprises 12 residues. Measured with immunoSEQ multiplex PCR; TCRdb has only the in-frame clones, and not every one. The sample has 70,000 to 85,000 clones; 84% are singletons. The sequence was obtained from a man between 60 and 70 years old with head and neck cancer. Input material: PBMCs. V and J are TRBV4-2 and TRBJ1-2; no clear D. CDR3 sequence (DNA): TGTGCCAGTCTCGGCAGAGACTATGGCTACACCTTC. Encoded protein: CASLGRDYGYTF.